These 2 T cell receptor beta chains were all obtained from the same sample, sequenced in a study of T-cell reconstitution after alpha-beta-depleted transplantation in children. It was with unique molecular identifiers that the TCRbeta library was prepared. TCRdb passed the PCR reads through MiXCR, listing each CDR3 protein once. This table holds fewer than 1 million distinct CDR3 sequences, about 15% found once. The source material was PBMCs, mostly from graft donor cells, sampled 360 days after TCRalphabeta/CD19-depleted stem cell transplant. The receptors derive from a male patient aged 10 to 17 who had a stem cell transplant for acute lymphoblastic leukemia, so the T cells may come from the graft donor.

Only a few counts were recorded for this clonotype. V usage is TRBV19 and J usage is TRBJ2-7; 10 bases agree with TRBD1. After removal of 6 bases from V and 4 bases from J, the junction contained 6 bases not matched to a gene. There are 14 residues in the CDR3. Germline values: CDR1 LNHDA, CDR2 SQIVND (reference sequence). The DNA for the CDR3 is TGTGCCAGTAGCCGTGAGGGACAGGGGTACGAGCAGTACTTC. Its protein is CASSREGQGYEQYF.

The table lists this clonotype with many counts. J is TRBJ2-3 and V is TRBV5-1; D may be TRBD2 (6 bases). Trimming removed 0 bases from V and 3 bases from J, with 11 bases in between. In germline, CDR1 is SGHRS, CDR2 YFSETQ. The CDR3 spans 15 residues. CDR3 sequence (DNA): TGCGCCAGCAGCTTGGTAGGAGGGCCGACAGATACGCAGTATTTT. This sequence encodes CASSLVGGPTDTQYF.